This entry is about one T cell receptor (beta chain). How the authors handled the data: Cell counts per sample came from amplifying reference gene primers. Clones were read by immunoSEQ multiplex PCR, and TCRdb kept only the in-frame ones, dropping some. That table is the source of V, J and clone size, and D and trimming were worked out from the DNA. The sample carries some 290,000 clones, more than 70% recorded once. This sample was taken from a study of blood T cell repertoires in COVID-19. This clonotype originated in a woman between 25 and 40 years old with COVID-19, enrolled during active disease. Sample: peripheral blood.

CDR3: CASSLAAGSPLHF. The DNA of the CDR3 is TGTGCCAGCAGCTTAGCTGCCGGGTCACCCCTCCACTTT. V usage is TRBV7-8 and J usage is TRBJ1-6; D is ambiguous. The CDR3 is 13 amino acids. Germline V gene sequence: CDR1 SGHVS, CDR2 FQNEAQ. V gave up 0 bases and J gave up 10 bases, with 7 bases separating them.